This T cell receptor beta chain was identified during a study of T cells after yellow fever vaccination. The study, taken as a whole, reports: Booster samples showed a return of most primary-vaccination clones (approximately 95% CD4, around 85% CD8). The secondary response showed a weaker magnitude and a faster peak, day 5 versus 15. Abundant clonotypes from the bulk population could have been carried over as contaminants into FACS-sorted repertoires.

CDR1 WSHSY and CDR2 SAAADI come from the germline V gene. The ends lost 7 bases at V and 10 bases at J; junction bases unmatched: 10. This CDR3 has 14 residues. TCRdb fed the 5' RACE reads into MiXCR, producing one record per CDR3 protein. The sample consists of around 530,000 distinct CDR3 sequences, around a sixth of them appearing once. This clonotype has a handful of counts. What it binds is unknown. V usage is TRBV10-2 and J usage is TRBJ1-6; 7 positions match TRBD1. This receptor was taken from a man younger than 35 who received the YFV17D yellow fever vaccine. The sample in question was PBMCs, obtained about 5 days after the first yellow fever vaccination. For the CDR3, the DNA is TGCGCCAGCATGGGGGCAGGGGGTAGGTCACCCCTCCACTTT. Protein sequence: CASMGAGGRSPLHF.